This TCR beta chain comes out of a study of PD-1 and CTLA-4 blockade in melanoma. Using immunoSEQ multiplex PCR, the repertoire was profiled, and TCRdb retains in-frame clones only, with some absent. This table holds 20,000 or so clones, more than 70% found once. The sample consisted of CD8+ T cells from peripheral blood, taken before anti-PD-1 treatment. The clonotype originates from a human donor with melanoma.

The CDR3 region is CASSSWGGMDTGELFF. The DNA of the CDR3 is TGCGCCAGCAGCTCCTGGGGGGGCATGGACACCGGGGAGCTGTTTTTT. The J gene is TRBJ2-2, the V gene TRBV5-1; D possibly corresponds to TRBD2 (7 bases). This CDR3 has 16 amino acids. Trimming took off 3 bases at V and 3 bases at J, with 15 bases between the two ends. CDR1 and CDR2 (germline): SGHRS, YFSETQ.